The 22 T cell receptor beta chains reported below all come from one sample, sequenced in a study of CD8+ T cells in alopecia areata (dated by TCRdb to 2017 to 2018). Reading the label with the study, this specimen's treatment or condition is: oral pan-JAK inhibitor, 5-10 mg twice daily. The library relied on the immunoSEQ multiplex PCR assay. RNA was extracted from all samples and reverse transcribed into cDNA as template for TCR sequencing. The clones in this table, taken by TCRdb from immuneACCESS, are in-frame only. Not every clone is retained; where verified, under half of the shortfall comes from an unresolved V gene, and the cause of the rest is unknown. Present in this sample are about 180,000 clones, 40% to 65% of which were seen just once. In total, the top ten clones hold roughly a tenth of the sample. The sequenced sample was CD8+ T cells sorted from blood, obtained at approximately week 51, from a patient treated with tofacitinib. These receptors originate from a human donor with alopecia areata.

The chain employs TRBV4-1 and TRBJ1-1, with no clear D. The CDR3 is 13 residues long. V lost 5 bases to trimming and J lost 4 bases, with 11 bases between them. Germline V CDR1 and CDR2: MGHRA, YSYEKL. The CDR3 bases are TGCGCCAGCAGCTCCCGACGGGGCACTGAAGCTTTCTTT. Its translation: CASSSRRGTEAFF.

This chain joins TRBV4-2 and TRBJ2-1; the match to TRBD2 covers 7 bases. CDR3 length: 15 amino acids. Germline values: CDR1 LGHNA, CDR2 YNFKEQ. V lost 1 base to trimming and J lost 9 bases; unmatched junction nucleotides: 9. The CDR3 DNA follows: TGTGCCAGCAGCCAAGCCTCGGGGGGTCGGATTGAGCAGTTCTTC. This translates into CASSQASGGRIEQFF.

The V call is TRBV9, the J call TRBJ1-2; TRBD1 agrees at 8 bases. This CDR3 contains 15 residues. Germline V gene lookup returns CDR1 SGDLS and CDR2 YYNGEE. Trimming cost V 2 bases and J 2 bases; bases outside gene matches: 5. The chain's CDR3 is CASSVEDRANYGYTF. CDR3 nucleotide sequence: TGTGCCAGCAGCGTGGAGGACAGGGCAAACTATGGCTACACCTTC.

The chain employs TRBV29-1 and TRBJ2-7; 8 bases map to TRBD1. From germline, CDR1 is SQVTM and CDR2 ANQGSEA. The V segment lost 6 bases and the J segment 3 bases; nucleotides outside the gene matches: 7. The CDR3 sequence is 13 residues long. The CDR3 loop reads CSVRQGMLYEQYF. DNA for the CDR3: TGCAGCGTGCGACAGGGGATGCTCTACGAGCAGTACTTC.

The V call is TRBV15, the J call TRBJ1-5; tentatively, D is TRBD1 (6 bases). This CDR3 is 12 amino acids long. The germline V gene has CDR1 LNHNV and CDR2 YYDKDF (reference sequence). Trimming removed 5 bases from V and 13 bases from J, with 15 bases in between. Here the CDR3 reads CATSGKTGDQHF. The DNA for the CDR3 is TGTGCCACCAGCGGAAAGACAGGCGATCAGCATTTT.

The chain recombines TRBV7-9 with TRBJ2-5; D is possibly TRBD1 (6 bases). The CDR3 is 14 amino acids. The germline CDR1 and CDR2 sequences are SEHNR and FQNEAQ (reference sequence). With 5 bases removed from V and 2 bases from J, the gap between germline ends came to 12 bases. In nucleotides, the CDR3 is TGTGCCAGCAGCCACAACAGGGATCAAGAGACCCAGTACTTC. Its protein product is CASSHNRDQETQYF.

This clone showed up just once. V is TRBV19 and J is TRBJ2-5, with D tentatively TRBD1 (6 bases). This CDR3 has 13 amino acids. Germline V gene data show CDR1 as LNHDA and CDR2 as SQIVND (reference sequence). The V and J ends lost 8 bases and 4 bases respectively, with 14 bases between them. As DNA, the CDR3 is TGTGCCAGTCGACAGGTGGGGTCAGAGACCCAGTACTTC. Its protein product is CASRQVGSETQYF.

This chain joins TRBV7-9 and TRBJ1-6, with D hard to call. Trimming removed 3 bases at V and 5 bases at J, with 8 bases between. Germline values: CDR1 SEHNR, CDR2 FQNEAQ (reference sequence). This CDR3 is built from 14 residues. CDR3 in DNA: TGTGCCAGCAGCTTGCGGCAGAATAATTCACCCCTCCACTTT. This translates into CASSLRQNNSPLHF.

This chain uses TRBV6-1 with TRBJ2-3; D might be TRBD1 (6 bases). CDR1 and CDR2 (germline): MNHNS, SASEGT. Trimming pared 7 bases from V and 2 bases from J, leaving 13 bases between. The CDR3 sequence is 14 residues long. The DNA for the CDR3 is TGTGCCAGCACCCTGGACAGCAACACAGATACGCAGTATTTT. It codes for CASTLDSNTDTQYF.

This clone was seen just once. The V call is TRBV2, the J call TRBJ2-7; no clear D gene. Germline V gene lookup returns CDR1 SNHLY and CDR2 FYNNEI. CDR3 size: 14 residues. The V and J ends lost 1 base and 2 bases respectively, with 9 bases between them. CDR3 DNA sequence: TGTGCCAGCAGTGAAGGGGTAGACACCTACGAGCAGTACTTC. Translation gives CASSEGVDTYEQYF. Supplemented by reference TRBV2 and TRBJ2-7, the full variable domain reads EPEVTQTPSHQVTQMGQEVILRCVPISNHLYFYWYRQILGQKVEFLVSFYNNEISEKSEIFDDQFSVERPDGSNFTLKIRSTKLEDSAMYFCASSEGVDTYEQYFGPGTRLTVT.

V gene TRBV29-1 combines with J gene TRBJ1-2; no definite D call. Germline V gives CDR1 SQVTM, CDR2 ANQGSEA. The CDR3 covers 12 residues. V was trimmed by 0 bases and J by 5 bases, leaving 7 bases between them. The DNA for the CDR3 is TGCAGCGTTGAAGATCTTAGGTATGGCTACACCTTC. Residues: CSVEDLRYGYTF.

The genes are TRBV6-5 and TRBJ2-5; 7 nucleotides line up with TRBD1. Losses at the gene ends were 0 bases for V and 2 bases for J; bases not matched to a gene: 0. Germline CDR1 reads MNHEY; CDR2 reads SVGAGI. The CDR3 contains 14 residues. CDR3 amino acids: CASSYSTGQETQYF. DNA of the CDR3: TGTGCCAGCAGTTACTCGACAGGGCAAGAGACCCAGTACTTC.

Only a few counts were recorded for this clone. The CDR3 DNA reads TGTGCCAGCAGTGTCGGGGGGCGGGGATTTGTGTACTTC. Translation: CASSVGGRGFVYF. J is TRBJ2-4 and V is TRBV27, with a possible D match to TRBD2 (7 bases). In germline, CDR1 is MNHEY, CDR2 SMNVEV (reference sequence). This CDR3 comprises 13 residues. The ends were cut back, 5 bases at V and 15 bases at J, with 20 bases in the middle.

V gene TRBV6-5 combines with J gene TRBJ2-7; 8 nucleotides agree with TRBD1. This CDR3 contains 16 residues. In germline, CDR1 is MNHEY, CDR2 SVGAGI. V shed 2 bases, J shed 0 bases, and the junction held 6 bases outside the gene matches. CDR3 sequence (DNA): TGTGCCAGCAGTTACAGCTCACAGGGGGACTCCTACGAGCAGTACTTC. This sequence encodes CASSYSSQGDSYEQYF.

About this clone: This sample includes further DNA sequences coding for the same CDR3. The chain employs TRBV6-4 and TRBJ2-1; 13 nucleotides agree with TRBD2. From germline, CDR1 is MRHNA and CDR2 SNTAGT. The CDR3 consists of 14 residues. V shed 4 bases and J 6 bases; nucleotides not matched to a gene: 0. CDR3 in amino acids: CASSGLAGGNEQFF. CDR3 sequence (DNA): TGTGCCAGCAGTGGACTAGCGGGGGGCAATGAGCAGTTCTTC.

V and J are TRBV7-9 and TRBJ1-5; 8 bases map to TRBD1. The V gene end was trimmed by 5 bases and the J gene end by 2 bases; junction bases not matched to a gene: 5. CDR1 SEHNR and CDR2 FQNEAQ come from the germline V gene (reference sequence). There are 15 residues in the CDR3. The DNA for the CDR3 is TGTGCCAGCAGCGCAGACAGGGGTGGCAATCAGCCCCAGCATTTT. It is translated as CASSADRGGNQPQHF.

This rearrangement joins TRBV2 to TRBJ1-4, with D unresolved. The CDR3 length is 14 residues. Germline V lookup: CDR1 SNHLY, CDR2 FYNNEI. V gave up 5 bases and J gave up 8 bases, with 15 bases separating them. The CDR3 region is CASSLPSGEEKLFF. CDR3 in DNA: TGTGCCAGCAGTCTCCCTTCCGGAGAGGAAAAACTGTTTTTT.

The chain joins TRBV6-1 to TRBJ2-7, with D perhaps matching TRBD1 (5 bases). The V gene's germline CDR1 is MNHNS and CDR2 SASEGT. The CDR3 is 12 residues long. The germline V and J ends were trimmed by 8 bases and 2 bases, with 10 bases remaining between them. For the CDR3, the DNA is TGTGCCAGCCTTGACAGCCCCTACGAGCAGTACTTC. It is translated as CASLDSPYEQYF.

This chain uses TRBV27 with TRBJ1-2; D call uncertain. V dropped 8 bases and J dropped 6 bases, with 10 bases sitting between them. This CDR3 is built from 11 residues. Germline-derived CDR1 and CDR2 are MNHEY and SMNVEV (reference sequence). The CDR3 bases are TGTGCCAGCGGAAGCGTGAATGGCTACACCTTC. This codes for CASGSVNGYTF.

CDR3 residues: CASSQDVGLAYEQYF. CDR3 coding DNA: TGCGCCAGCAGCCAAGATGTGGGACTAGCCTACGAGCAGTACTTC. This chain joins TRBV4-3 and TRBJ2-7; 8 bases fit TRBD2. V shed 0 bases, J shed 2 bases, and the junction held 3 bases outside the gene matches. Looked up from germline, CDR1 is LGHNA and CDR2 is YSLEER. This CDR3 has 15 residues.

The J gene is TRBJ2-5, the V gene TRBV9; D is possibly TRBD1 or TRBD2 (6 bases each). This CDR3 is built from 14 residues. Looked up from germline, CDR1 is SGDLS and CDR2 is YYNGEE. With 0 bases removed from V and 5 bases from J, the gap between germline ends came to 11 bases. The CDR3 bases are TGTGCCAGCAGCGTAGGCGGGACACGGGAGACCCAGTACTTC. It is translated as CASSVGGTRETQYF. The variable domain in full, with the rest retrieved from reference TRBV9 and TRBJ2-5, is DSGVTQTPKHLITATGQRVTLRCSPRSGDLSVYWYQQSLDQGLQFLIQYYNGEERAKGNILERFSAQQFPDLHSELNLSSLELGDSALYFCASSVGGTRETQYFGPGTRLLVL.

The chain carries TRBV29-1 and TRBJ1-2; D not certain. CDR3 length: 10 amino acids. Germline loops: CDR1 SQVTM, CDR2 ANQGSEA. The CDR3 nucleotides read TGCGGTGGATGGGGAGAAGGCTACACCTTC. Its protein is CGGWGEGYTF.